This T cell receptor (beta chain) was profiled in a study of cytomegalovirus exposure and HLA in healthy donors. The CDR3 loop spans 15 amino acids. Deletions cut 5 bases from V and 3 bases from J, with 17 bases between. Germline-derived CDR1 and CDR2 are MNHNS and SASEGT. The study ran its PCR with 60 Vbeta and 13 Jbeta primers. The table came from immunoSEQ multiplex PCR; TCRdb's copy has only in-frame clones and leaves some out. The sample lists some 80,000 clones; under 65% were seen once. This TCR was sampled from a male donor in good health and CMV-seropositive. The gene calls are TRBV6-1 and TRBJ2-7; D might be TRBD1 (6 bases). Sample: PBMCs. In DNA, the CDR3 is TGTGCCAGCAGTTTCCGGACCGAGGGACACTACGAGCAGTACTTC. Translation: CASSFRTEGHYEQYF.